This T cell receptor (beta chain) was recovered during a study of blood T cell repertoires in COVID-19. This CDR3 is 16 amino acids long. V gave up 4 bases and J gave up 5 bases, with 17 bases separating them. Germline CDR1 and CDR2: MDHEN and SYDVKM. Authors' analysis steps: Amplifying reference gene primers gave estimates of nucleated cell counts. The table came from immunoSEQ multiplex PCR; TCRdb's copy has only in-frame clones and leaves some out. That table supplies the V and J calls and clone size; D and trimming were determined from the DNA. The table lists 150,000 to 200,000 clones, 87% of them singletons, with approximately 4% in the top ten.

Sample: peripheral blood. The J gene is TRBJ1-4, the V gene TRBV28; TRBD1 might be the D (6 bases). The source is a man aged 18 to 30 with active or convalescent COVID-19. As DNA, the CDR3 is TGTGCCAGCAGTTCTAGGCCGGGAGGGGGGAATGAAAAACTGTTTTTT. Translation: CASSSRPGGGNEKLFF.